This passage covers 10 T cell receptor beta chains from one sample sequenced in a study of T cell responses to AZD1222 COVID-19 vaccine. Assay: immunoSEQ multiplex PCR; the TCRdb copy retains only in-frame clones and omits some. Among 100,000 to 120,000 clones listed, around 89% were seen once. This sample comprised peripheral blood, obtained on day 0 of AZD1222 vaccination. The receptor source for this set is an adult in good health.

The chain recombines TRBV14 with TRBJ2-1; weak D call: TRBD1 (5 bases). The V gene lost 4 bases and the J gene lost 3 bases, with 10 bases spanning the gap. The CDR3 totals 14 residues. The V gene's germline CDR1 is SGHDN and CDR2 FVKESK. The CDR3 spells CASSPLDNYNEQFF. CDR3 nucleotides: TGTGCCAGCAGCCCACTGGACAACTACAATGAGCAGTTCTTC.

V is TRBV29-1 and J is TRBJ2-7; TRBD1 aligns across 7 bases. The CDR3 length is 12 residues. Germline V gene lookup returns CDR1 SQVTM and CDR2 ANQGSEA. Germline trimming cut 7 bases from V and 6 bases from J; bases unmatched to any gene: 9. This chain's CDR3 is CSAMTGKVEQYF. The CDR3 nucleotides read TGCAGCGCAATGACAGGGAAAGTCGAGCAGTACTTC.

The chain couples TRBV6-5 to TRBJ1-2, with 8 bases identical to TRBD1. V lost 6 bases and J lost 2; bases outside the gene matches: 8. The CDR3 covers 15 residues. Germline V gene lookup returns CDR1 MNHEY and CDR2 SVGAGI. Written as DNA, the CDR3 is TGTGCCAGCAGCGGACAGGGAAGAAACAACTATGGCTACACCTTC. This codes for CASSGQGRNNYGYTF.

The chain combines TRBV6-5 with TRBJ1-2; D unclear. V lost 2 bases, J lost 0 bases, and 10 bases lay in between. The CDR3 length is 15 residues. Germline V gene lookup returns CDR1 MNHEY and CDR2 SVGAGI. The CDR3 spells CASSYGRETNYGYTF. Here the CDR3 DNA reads TGTGCCAGCAGTTACGGTCGGGAAACTAACTATGGCTACACCTTC.

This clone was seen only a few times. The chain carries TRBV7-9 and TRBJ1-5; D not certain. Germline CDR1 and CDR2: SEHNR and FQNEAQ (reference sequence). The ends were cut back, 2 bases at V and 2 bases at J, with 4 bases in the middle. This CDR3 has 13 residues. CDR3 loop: CASSLQGNQPQHF. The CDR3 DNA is TGTGCCAGCAGCTTACAGGGCAATCAGCCCCAGCATTTT.

The CDR3 nucleotides are TGTGCCAGCAGCTTAGGGCCTGCCTTAACGTGGGCTTTCTTT. Translating gives CASSLGPALTWAFF. The chain has TRBV11-2 and TRBJ1-1; D is undetermined. V lost 1 base and J 11 bases, leaving 17 bases between the germline ends. CDR3 length: 14 residues. Germline V gene sequence: CDR1 SGHAT, CDR2 FQNNGV.

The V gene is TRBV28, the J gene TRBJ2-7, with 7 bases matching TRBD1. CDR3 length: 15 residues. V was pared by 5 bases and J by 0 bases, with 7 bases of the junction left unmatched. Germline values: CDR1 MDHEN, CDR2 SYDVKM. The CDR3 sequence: CASSPDRRSSYEQYF. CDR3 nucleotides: TGTGCCAGCAGTCCGGACAGGAGGAGCTCCTACGAGCAGTACTTC.

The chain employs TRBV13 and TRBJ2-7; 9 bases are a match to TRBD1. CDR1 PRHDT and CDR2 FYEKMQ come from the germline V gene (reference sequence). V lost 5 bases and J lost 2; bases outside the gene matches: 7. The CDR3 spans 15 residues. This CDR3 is CASSPGTGITYEQYF. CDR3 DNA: TGTGCCAGCAGCCCAGGGACAGGGATTACCTACGAGCAGTACTTC.

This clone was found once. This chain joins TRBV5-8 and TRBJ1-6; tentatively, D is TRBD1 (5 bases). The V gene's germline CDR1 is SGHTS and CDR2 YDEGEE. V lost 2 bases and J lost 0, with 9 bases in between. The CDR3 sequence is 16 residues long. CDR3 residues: CASSFGGGSYNSPLHF. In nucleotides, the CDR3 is TGTGCCAGCAGCTTTGGGGGGGGCTCCTATAATTCACCCCTCCACTTT.

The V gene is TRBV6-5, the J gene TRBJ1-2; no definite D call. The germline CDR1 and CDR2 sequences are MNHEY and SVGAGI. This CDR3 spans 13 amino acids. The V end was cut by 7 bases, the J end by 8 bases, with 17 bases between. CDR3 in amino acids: CASTTPTGSGYTF. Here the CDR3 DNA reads TGTGCCAGCACAACACCTACGGGATCCGGCTACACCTTC.